A single sample is the source of the 15 T cell receptor beta chains below, sequenced in a study of T cell changes during pregnancy in multiple sclerosis (dated by TCRdb to 2018 to 2020). The library was produced with the immunoSEQ multiplex PCR assay. TCRdb carries this immuneACCESS record with in-frame sequences only. Its versions omit some clonotypes, under half of them owing to an unresolved V gene in the studies checked, with the rest unexplained. This sample is represented by tens of thousands of clones; 91% of them were singletons. The ten largest clones represent about 1% of the sample. Sequences were derived from peripheral blood, sampled after pregnancy. Receptors were obtained from a female donor in good health, enrolled as a control in a pregnancy study.

V and J are TRBV27 and TRBJ2-3; 11 bases agree with TRBD2. Germline V gene sequence: CDR1 MNHEY, CDR2 SMNVEV (reference sequence). V dropped 8 bases and J dropped 0; count of bases not matched to a gene: 16. The length of the CDR3 is 19 residues. CDR3 protein: CASRRSRGTSGVSTDTQYF. Written as DNA, the CDR3 is TGTGCCAGCCGCCGAAGCCGCGGGACTAGCGGAGTTAGCACAGATACGCAGTATTTT.

The chain joins TRBV7-6 to TRBJ2-5, with 13 bases matching TRBD2. V lost 11 bases and J lost 4; bases outside the gene matches: 4. CDR3 size: 13 residues. Germline lookup yields CDR1 SGHVS and CDR2 FNYEAQ. The CDR3 is CAGRTSGGETQYF. DNA for the CDR3: TGTGCCGGGAGGACTAGCGGGGGAGAGACCCAGTACTTC.

Only a few counts were recorded for this clone. The chain recombines TRBV25-1 with TRBJ1-1; D is unresolved. The CDR3 consists of 16 residues. Trimming removed 0 bases at V and 5 bases at J, with 16 bases between. Germline V gene lookup returns CDR1 MGHDK and CDR2 SYGVNS. CDR3 sequence: CASSEYSGVEETEAFF. As DNA, the CDR3 is TGTGCCAGCAGTGAATACTCTGGCGTTGAGGAGACTGAAGCTTTCTTT.

V usage is TRBV4-1 and J usage is TRBJ2-3; D is undetermined. V gave up 1 base and J gave up 12 bases, with 11 bases separating them. The germline V gene encodes CDR1 MGHRA and CDR2 YSYEKL. The CDR3 is 12 amino acids. For the CDR3, the DNA is TGCGCCAGCAGCCAAGTCAATGCCAGACAGTATTTT. Encoded protein: CASSQVNARQYF.

This rearrangement joins TRBV29-1 to TRBJ1-5; TRBD1 matches at 8 bases. V lost 5 bases and J lost 7; bases outside the gene matches: 13. CDR3 length: 15 amino acids. Germline CDR1 and CDR2: SQVTM and ANQGSEA. For the CDR3, the DNA is TGCAGCGTTTATTTCGCAGGGGGCGTTGGGCAGCCCCAGCATTTT. Its protein is CSVYFAGGVGQPQHF.

The J gene is TRBJ1-3, the V gene TRBV9; no clear D. Trimming pared 0 bases from V and 2 bases from J, leaving 12 bases between. CDR1 is SGDLS, CDR2 YYNGEE, per germline. The CDR3 contains 16 residues. The CDR3 DNA reads as TGTGCCAGCAGCGTAGATCGGCCTAGCCCTGGAAACACCATATATTTT. Protein: CASSVDRPSPGNTIYF.

V gene TRBV6-1 combines with J gene TRBJ2-7; no reliable D call. The CDR3 has 13 amino acids. The germline V and J ends were trimmed by 10 bases and 3 bases, with 16 bases remaining between them. The germline V gene has CDR1 MNHNS and CDR2 SASEGT. The CDR3 bases are TGTGCCACCCGACTTCCTCTGGGCTACGAGCAGTACTTC. Translating gives CATRLPLGYEQYF.

V gene TRBV5-6 combines with J gene TRBJ1-3; no clear D gene. Trimming left V 4 bases short and J 6 bases short, with 17 bases between. Germline V CDR1 and CDR2: SGHDT, YYEEEE. The CDR3 contains 15 residues. CDR3 residues: CASSQAGLSTNTIYF. Written as DNA, the CDR3 is TGTGCCAGCAGCCAAGCGGGCCTCTCGACAAACACCATATATTTT.

The chain links TRBV9 to TRBJ2-2; 8 bases line up with TRBD2. CDR1 and CDR2 (germline): SGDLS, YYNGEE. Losses at the gene ends were 0 bases for V and 7 bases for J; bases not matched to a gene: 5. This CDR3 has 15 amino acids. The CDR3 region is CASSVAGGPDGELFF. The CDR3 coding sequence is TGTGCCAGCAGCGTAGCGGGGGGGCCTGACGGGGAGCTGTTTTTT.

V gene TRBV2 combines with J gene TRBJ2-1; a possible D gene is TRBD1 (6 bases). Germline lookup yields CDR1 SNHLY and CDR2 FYNNEI. The V end lost 9 bases, the J end lost 1 base, and 10 bases lay between the germline ends. The CDR3 length is 13 residues. CDR3 coding DNA: TGTGCCAGGAGAGGGGGTTCCTACAATGAGCAGTTCTTC. It specifies CARRGGSYNEQFF.

The chain uses TRBV7-6 and TRBJ1-1; D is perhaps TRBD1 (5 bases). Germline CDR1 and CDR2: SGHVS and FNYEAQ. V lost 3 bases to trimming and J lost 2 bases, with 7 bases between them. The CDR3 extends over 13 amino acids. The CDR3 bases are TGTGCCAGCAGCTTTGGGACTAACACTGAAGCTTTCTTT. This codes for CASSFGTNTEAFF.

This sequence joins TRBV2 and TRBJ1-4, with D tentatively TRBD1 (5 bases). This CDR3 spans 16 amino acids. The germline V and J ends were trimmed by 0 bases and 8 bases, with 16 bases remaining between them. CDR1 and CDR2 from the germline V gene are SNHLY and FYNNEI. CDR3: CASSEAVGGGGEKLFF. The CDR3 nucleotides read TGTGCCAGCAGTGAAGCTGTTGGGGGTGGAGGGGAAAAACTGTTTTTT. The whole variable domain, filled in from reference TRBV2 and TRBJ1-4, reads EPEVTQTPSHQVTQMGQEVILRCVPISNHLYFYWYRQILGQKVEFLVSFYNNEISEKSEIFDDQFSVERPDGSNFTLKIRSTKLEDSAMYFCASSEAVGGGGEKLFFGSGTQLSVL.

This clone was detected a few times. This sequence joins TRBV30 and TRBJ1-6; D is unclear. V dropped 0 bases and J dropped 7 bases, with 10 bases sitting between them. The length of the CDR3 is 14 residues. From germline, CDR1 is GTSNPN and CDR2 SVGIG (reference sequence). The CDR3 loop reads CAWSVGRENSPLHF. The DNA for the CDR3 is TGTGCCTGGAGTGTAGGGCGGGAAAATTCACCCCTCCACTTT.

The chain joins TRBV28 to TRBJ1-2; 12 nucleotides align to TRBD1. CDR1 and CDR2 (germline): MDHEN, SYDVKM. V trimming: 5 bases; J trimming: 8 bases; junction bases outside the gene matches: 9. The CDR3 extends over 15 amino acids. CDR3 protein: CASSTPGQGASGYTF. In DNA form, the CDR3 reads TGTGCCAGCAGTACGCCGGGACAGGGGGCATCGGGCTACACCTTC.

V usage is TRBV7-2 and J usage is TRBJ2-7, with 10 positions matching TRBD2. Germline CDR1 is SGHTA and CDR2 is FQGNSA. The length of the CDR3 is 15 residues. With 1 base clipped from V and 3 bases from J, the junction kept 3 bases outside the gene matches. CDR3 loop: CASSLELAGHYEQYF. In DNA form, the CDR3 reads TGTGCCAGCAGCTTAGAACTAGCGGGGCACTACGAGCAGTACTTC.